This T cell receptor (beta chain) was sequenced in a study of multiple sclerosis patients with progressive multifocal leukoencephalopathy. This table comes from immunoSEQ multiplex PCR, and its TCRdb copy is limited to in-frame clones, with some not included. Of over 25,000 clones in the sample, around 92% were seen once. Time point in this sample: more than five months of natalizumab therapy. Samples T1 and T2 were drawn at 6 and 12 months of therapy, respectively. CDR1 is MNHEY and CDR2 is SMNVEV in the germline V gene (reference sequence). Trimming removed 8 bases from V and 1 base from J, with 11 bases in between. The CDR3 extends over 13 amino acids.

The material was PBMCs, obtained from a patient treated with natalizumab. This receptor was identified in a human donor with multiple sclerosis. The gene calls are TRBV27 and TRBJ1-1; D perhaps matches TRBD1 (6 bases). The CDR3 region is CASAGVTNTEAFF. CDR3 coding DNA: TGTGCCAGCGCAGGGGTTACGAACACTGAAGCTTTCTTT.